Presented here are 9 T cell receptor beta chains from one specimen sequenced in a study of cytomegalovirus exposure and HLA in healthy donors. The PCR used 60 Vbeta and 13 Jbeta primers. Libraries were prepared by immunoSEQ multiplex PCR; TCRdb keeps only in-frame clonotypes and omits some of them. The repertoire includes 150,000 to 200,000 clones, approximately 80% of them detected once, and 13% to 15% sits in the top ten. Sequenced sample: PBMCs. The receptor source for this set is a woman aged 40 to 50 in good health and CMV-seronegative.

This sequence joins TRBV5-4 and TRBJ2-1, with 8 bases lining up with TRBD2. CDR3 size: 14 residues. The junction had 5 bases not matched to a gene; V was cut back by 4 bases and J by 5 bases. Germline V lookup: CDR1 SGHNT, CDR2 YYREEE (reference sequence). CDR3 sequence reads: CASSLGGVNNEQFF. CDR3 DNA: TGTGCCAGCAGCCTCGGGGGGGTCAACAATGAGCAGTTCTTC.

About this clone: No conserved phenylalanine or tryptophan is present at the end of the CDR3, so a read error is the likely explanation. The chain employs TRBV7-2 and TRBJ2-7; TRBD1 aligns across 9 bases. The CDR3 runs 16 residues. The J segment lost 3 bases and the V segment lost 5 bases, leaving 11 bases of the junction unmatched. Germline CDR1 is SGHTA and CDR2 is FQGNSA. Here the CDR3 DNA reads TGTGCCAGCAGCCTGGGACAGGGAATTCTCGGCTACGAGCAGTACTGC. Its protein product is CASSLGQGILGYEQYC.

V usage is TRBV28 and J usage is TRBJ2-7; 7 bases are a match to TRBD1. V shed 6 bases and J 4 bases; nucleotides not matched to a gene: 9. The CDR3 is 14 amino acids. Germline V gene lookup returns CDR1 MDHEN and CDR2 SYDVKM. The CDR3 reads CASSVHNRGYEQYF. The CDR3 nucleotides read TGTGCCAGCAGCGTACATAACAGGGGTTACGAGCAGTACTTC.

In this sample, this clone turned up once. The CDR3 nucleotides are TGTGCCATCAGTGATTCTAGTGGAGATACGCAGTATTTT. It codes for CAISDSSGDTQYF. The chain has TRBV10-3 and TRBJ2-3; D is unresolved. The germline CDR1 and CDR2 sequences are ENHRY and SYGVKD. CDR3 size: 13 residues. Deletions cut 3 bases from V and 5 bases from J, with 9 bases between.

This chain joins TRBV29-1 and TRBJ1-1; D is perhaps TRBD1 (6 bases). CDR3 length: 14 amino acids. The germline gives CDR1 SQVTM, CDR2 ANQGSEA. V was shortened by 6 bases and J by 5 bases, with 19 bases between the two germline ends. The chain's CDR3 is CSVENTGSVTEAFF. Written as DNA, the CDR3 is TGCAGCGTAGAAAATACAGGGTCGGTGACTGAAGCTTTCTTT.

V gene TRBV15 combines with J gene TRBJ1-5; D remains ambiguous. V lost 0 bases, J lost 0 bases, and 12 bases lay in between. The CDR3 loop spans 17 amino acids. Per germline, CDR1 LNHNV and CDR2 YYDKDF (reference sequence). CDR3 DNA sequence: TGTGCCACCAGCAGAGATAATCTCCCGTCTAGCAATCAGCCCCAGCATTTT. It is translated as CATSRDNLPSSNQPQHF. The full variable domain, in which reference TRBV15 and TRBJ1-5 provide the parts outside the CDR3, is DAMVIQNPRYQVTQFGKPVTLSCSQTLNHNVMYWYQQKSSQAPKLLFHYYDKDFNNEADTPDNFQSRRPNTSFCFLDIRSPGLGDTAMYLCATSRDNLPSSNQPQHFGDGTRLSIL.

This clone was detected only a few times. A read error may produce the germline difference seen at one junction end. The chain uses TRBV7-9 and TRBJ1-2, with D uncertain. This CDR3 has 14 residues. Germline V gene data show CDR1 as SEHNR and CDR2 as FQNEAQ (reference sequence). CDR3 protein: CSSSLGGSGYGYTF. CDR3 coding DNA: TGTTCCAGCAGCTTAGGAGGGTCAGGCTATGGCTACACCTTC.

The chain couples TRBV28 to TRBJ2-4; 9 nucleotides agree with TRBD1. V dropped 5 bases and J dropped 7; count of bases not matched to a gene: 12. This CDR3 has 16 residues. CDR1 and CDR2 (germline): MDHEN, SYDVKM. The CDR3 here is CASSPIRTGVGNIQYF. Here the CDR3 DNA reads TGTGCCAGCAGTCCGATACGGACAGGGGTTGGTAACATTCAGTACTTC.

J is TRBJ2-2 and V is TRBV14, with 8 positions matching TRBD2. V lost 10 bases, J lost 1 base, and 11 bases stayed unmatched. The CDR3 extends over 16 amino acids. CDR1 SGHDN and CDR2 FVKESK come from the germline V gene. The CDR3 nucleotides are TGTGCCATCCCGGGGGGGGTTTCGGAGAACACCGGGGAGCTGTTTTTT. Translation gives CAIPGGVSENTGELFF.